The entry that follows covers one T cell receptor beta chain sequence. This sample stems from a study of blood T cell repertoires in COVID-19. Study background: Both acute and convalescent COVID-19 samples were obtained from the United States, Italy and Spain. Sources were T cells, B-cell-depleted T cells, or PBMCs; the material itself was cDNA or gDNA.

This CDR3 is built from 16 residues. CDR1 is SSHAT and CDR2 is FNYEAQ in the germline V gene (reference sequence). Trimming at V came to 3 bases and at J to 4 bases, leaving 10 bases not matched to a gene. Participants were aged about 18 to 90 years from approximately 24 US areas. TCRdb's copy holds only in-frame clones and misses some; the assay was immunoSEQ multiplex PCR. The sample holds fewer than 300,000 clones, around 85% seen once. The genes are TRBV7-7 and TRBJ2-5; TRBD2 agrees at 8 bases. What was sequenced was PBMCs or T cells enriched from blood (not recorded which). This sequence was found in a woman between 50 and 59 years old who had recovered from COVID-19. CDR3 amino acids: CASSLQAAGVGETQYF. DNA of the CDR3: TGTGCCAGCAGCTTGCAGGCAGCGGGGGTTGGAGAGACCCAGTACTTC.